This TCR beta chain originates from a study of cytomegalovirus exposure and HLA in healthy donors. CDR3 length: 14 residues. Germline V gives CDR1 MNHNS, CDR2 SASEGT. J lost 4 bases, V lost 8 bases, and 9 bases had no gene match. Primers: 60 Vbeta forward and 13 Jbeta reverse. The method was immunoSEQ multiplex PCR; TCRdb's version includes in-frame clones alone and lacks a portion of them. The sample consists of 150,000 to 200,000 clones, around 84% of them appearing once. The J gene is TRBJ2-3, the V gene TRBV6-1, with 7 nucleotides matching TRBD2. Sequenced sample: PBMCs. The TCR sequence derives from a man aged 30-40 years in good health and CMV-seropositive. CDR3 nucleotides: TGTGCCAGCGGCGGGGGAGGGCGGGCAGATACGCAGTATTTT. Protein sequence: CASGGGGRADTQYF.